This TCR beta chain was captured in a study of blood T cells in healthy people across ages. This CDR3 comprises 16 residues. With 0 bases clipped from V and 6 bases from J, the junction kept 10 bases outside the gene matches. Germline values: CDR1 SGHKS, CDR2 YYEKEE (reference sequence). For the second PCR, which ran for 7 to 11 cycles, a sample-barcoded 5' primer and a J-beta primer mix were used. TCRdb analysed the 5' RACE reads with MiXCR anew, one entry per CDR3 protein. The profile shows some 710,000 distinct CDR3 sequences, about half of them singletons. Isolation of PBMCs gave at least 6.5 million cells per sample.

The sequencing sample was made of blood. This TCR came from an elderly man in good health. This chain connects TRBV5-5 to TRBJ2-3, with TRBD2 matching over 7 bases. CDR3 sequence: CASSLAIGRPSDTQYF. The CDR3 coding sequence is TGTGCCAGCAGCTTGGCCATCGGGAGGCCTTCGGATACGCAGTATTTT.